This T cell receptor beta chain was obtained from a study of T cells in Graves' hyperthyroidism and ophthalmopathy. Study-wide context: Peripheral blood was drawn at first diagnosis, prior to all treatment.

General observations from the study: Most thyroid clonotypes that were expanded above 0.001 also turned up in blood.

Amplification yielded TCR beta CDR3 regions, with RNA transcripts as the source. HTBI primers were used for first-round RT-PCR of the TCR CDR3. TCRdb passed the multiplex PCR reads through MiXCR, listing each CDR3 protein once. The sample shows roughly 350,000 distinct CDR3 sequences, roughly an eighth of them seen only once. On the basis of clinical symptoms, serum thyroxine and TRAb, thyroid ultrasound and orbital computed tomography, diagnoses were made. The sample holds a few counts of this clonotype. Its antigen is unidentified. CDR3 length: 15 residues. V was clipped by 0 bases and J by 2 bases, with 12 bases between them. CDR1 and CDR2 from the germline V gene are SGHDT and YYEEEE.

This receptor was taken from a woman in her 40s with Graves' ophthalmopathy. The sequenced material came from blood. This chain joins TRBV5-6 and TRBJ2-7; D not resolved. The CDR3, as DNA: TGTGCCAGCAGCTTGGGTCGCAGGTCCACCTACGAGCAGTACTTC. Translated, it gives CASSLGRRSTYEQYF. Full variable domain (outside the CDR3, taken from reference TRBV5-6 and TRBJ2-7): DAGVTQSPTHLIKTRGQQVTLRCSPKSGHDTVSWYQQALGQGPQFIFQYYEEEERQRGNFPDRFSGHQFPNYSSELNVNALLLGDSALYLCASSLGRRSTYEQYFGPGTRLTVT.